One TCR beta chain is described in this entry. The target of this receptor is not known. Base-call qualities are not available, and no considerably larger clone is one nucleotide away. The data stem from a study of control samples from healthy donors and cancer patients (dated by TCRdb to 2018 to 2020). Receptor amplification or capture employed the immunoSEQ multiplex PCR assay. Sourced from immuneACCESS, this table was stored by TCRdb with only in-frame sequences that have V and J called. A share of the clones is absent; for the studies checked, an unresolved V gene accounts for under half, and the remainder has no known explanation. This sample gives 110,000 to 150,000 clones in total; roughly 89% of them show up just once. The ten top clones hold more than 6.5% of the sample. The CDR3 spans 13 residues, from the cysteine through the phenylalanine. CDR3 DNA only is kept here, 39 bases in frame from base 1. The germline V gene (reference sequence) specifies GTSNPN as CDR1 and SVGIG as CDR2. Trimming costs V 2 bases and J 4 bases, and their ends lie 11 bases apart.

The material sequenced was blood. In this chain, TRBV30 is recombined with TRBJ2-5; TRBD2 is a weak D gene call, 6 bases matching. This clonotype was obtained from a man aged 18-30 years in good health. In nucleotide form, the sequence is TGTGCCTGGAGTTGGGAGGAGAGAGAGACCCAGTACTTC. Its protein is CAWSWEERETQYF.